A selection of T cell receptor beta chains follows, all from one sample in a study. MiXCR, run by TCRdb on the 5' RACE reads, gives a single entry per CDR3 protein. Here the sample spans tens of thousands of distinct CDR3 sequences, less than 30% being singletons. Material: tumor-infiltrating Tregs sorted from the breast tumor. These receptors all stem from a female donor with breast cancer. CDR3s include the opening cysteine and the closing phenylalanine or tryptophan. A D gene is named only where the DNA matches it firmly. Only some rows state a clone size, as once, few, many or a class for expanded clones.

D: -; V: TRBV5-1; J: TRBJ2-1; size: many; length: 12; DNA: TGCGCCAGCAGCTTGGCCGGGAATGAGCAGTTCTTC; CDR3: CASSLAGNEQFF
D: TRBD2; V: TRBV7-2; J: TRBJ2-5; size: -; length: 16; DNA: TGTGCCAGCAGAAGAGGGGGAGCGGGAGAATGGGAGACCCAGTACTTC; CDR3: CASRRGGAGEWETQYF
D: -; V: TRBV24-1; J: TRBJ2-7; size: many; length: 11; DNA: TGTGCCACCAGTGCAGGCTACGAGCAGTACTTC; CDR3: CATSAGYEQYF
D: -; V: TRBV6-1; J: TRBJ1-1; size: many; length: 13; DNA: TGTGCCAGCAGCCCACAGGCGAACACTGAAGCTTTCTTT; CDR3: CASSPQANTEAFF
D: -; V: TRBV12-3/TRBV12-4; J: TRBJ2-7; size: -; length: 13; DNA: TGTGCCAGCAGTTTGTCAGTCTCCCACGAGCAGTACTTC; CDR3: CASSLSVSHEQYF
D: TRBD1; V: TRBV10-3; J: TRBJ2-1; size: -; length: 19; DNA: TGTGCCATCAGTGAAGGATGGGGCAGGGGGTTCAGCTCCTACAATGAGCAGTTCTTC; CDR3: CAISEGWGRGFSSYNEQFF
D: TRBD1; V: TRBV7-3; J: TRBJ2-1; size: -; length: 14; DNA: TGTACCAGCAGCTTAGGACAGGTCCCTAATGAGCAGTTCTTC; CDR3: CTSSLGQVPNEQFF
D: -; V: TRBV12-3/TRBV12-4; J: TRBJ1-1; size: many; length: 14; DNA: TGTGCCAGCAGGCCCCAGGTTTTTAACACTGAAGCTTTCTTT; CDR3: CASRPQVFNTEAFF
D: TRBD2; V: TRBV7-7; J: TRBJ2-3; size: few; length: 13; DNA: TGTGCTAGCAGCTCTTCTAGCGGTGGGGCGCAGTATTTT; CDR3: CASSSSSGGAQYF
D: -; V: TRBV12-3/TRBV12-4; J: TRBJ2-1; size: many; length: 12; DNA: TGTGCCAAAGAGAGCTCCTACAATGAGCAGTTCTTC; CDR3: CAKESSYNEQFF
D: TRBD1; V: TRBV6-1; J: TRBJ1-5; size: few; length: 15; DNA: TGTGCCAGCAGTGAAGGGGGACAGCGTTATCAGCCCCAGCATTTT; CDR3: CASSEGGQRYQPQHF
D: -; V: TRBV11-3; J: TRBJ1-6; size: few; length: 14; DNA: TGTGCCAGCAGCTTAACAGGTTATGGGTCACCCCCCCACTTT; CDR3: CASSLTGYGSPPHF
D: -; V: TRBV27; J: TRBJ1-1; size: many; length: 16; DNA: TGTGCCAGCAGTCCCCAATCATCACAAGGATACACTGAAGCTTTCTTT; CDR3: CASSPQSSQGYTEAFF
D: -; V: TRBV9; J: TRBJ1-6; size: many; length: 17; DNA: TGTGCCAGCAGCGTAGGACAACAGCGCTCCTATAATTCACCCCTCCACTTT; CDR3: CASSVGQQRSYNSPLHF
D: TRBD1; V: TRBV4-3; J: TRBJ1-2; size: -; length: 16; DNA: TGCGCCAGCAGCCAAGGCACCAGGGGGAACAACTATGGCTACACCTTC; CDR3: CASSQGTRGNNYGYTF
D: TRBD1; V: TRBV7-7; J: TRBJ2-5; size: few; length: 15; DNA: TGTGCTAGCAGCTTCTCCGGGACAGGGACAGAGACCCAGTACTTC; CDR3: CASSFSGTGTETQYF
D: -; V: TRBV12-3/TRBV12-4; J: TRBJ2-6; size: once; length: 15; DNA: TGTGCCAGCAGTTCAGTTTCGCCGGGGGCCAACGTCCTGACTTTC; CDR3: CASSSVSPGANVLTF
D: -; V: TRBV7-9; J: TRBJ2-5; size: -; length: 14; DNA: TGTGCCAGCACCGTCCCAGGGGCGGATGAGACCCAGTACTTC; CDR3: CASTVPGADETQYF
D: TRBD2; V: TRBV20-1; J: TRBJ2-5; size: -; length: 14; DNA: TGCGGTACGACCGGACTAGCGGGAGGAGAGACCCAGTACTTC; CDR3: CGTTGLAGGETQYF
D: TRBD2; V: TRBV9; J: TRBJ2-1; size: -; length: 17; DNA: TGTGCCAGCAGCACCCCAGCGGGGGGAAACCACGGCAATGAGCAGTTCTTC; CDR3: CASSTPAGGNHGNEQFF
D: -; V: TRBV24-1; J: TRBJ2-1; size: -; length: 15; DNA: TGTGCCGCCAGTGTCGCGGGTCCCTCCTACAATGAGCAGTTCTTC; CDR3: CAASVAGPSYNEQFF
D: TRBD1; V: TRBV12-3/TRBV12-4; J: TRBJ1-5; size: -; length: 16; DNA: TGTGCCAGCAGGATTCTTCCAGGGGGCGCGCAGCAGCCCCAGCATTTT; CDR3: CASRILPGGAQQPQHF
D: TRBD2; V: TRBV5-1; J: TRBJ2-5; size: -; length: 13; DNA: TGCGCCAGCAGCCAAGCGGGGCAAGAGACCCGGTACTTC; CDR3: CASSQAGQETRYF
D: -; V: TRBV5-6; J: TRBJ2-5; size: -; length: 14; DNA: TGTGCCAGCAGCTTGGGACGAAGGCAGGAGACCCAGTACTTC; CDR3: CASSLGRRQETQYF
D: TRBD1; V: TRBV6-5; J: TRBJ2-5; size: many; length: 14; DNA: TGTGCCAGCAGTATAAGGACAGGGCTGGAGACCCAGTACTTC; CDR3: CASSIRTGLETQYF
D: -; V: TRBV6-5; J: TRBJ1-2; size: few; length: 15; DNA: TGTGCCAGCAGACCCCTCAGACGCCTGGCCTATGGCTACACCTTC; CDR3: CASRPLRRLAYGYTF
D: TRBD1; V: TRBV6-1; J: TRBJ1-6; size: many; length: 15; DNA: TGTGCCAGCAGTGAGTCAGGGGGAATCCATTCACCCCTCCACTTT; CDR3: CASSESGGIHSPLHF
D: TRBD2; V: TRBV6-2/TRBV6-3; J: TRBJ2-7; size: -; length: 14; DNA: TGTGCCAGCAGTTACGGGACTAGCTCCTACGAGCAGTACTTC; CDR3: CASSYGTSSYEQYF
D: -; V: TRBV30; J: TRBJ1-4; size: -; length: 13; DNA: TGTGCCTGGAGCCACCGGGCCCGGGAAAAACTGTTTTTT; CDR3: CAWSHRAREKLFF
D: TRBD2; V: TRBV5-4; J: TRBJ2-3; size: once; length: 18; DNA: TGTGCCAGCAGCTTACTAGCCTCAGCGGGAGGTAGCACAGATACGCAGTATTTT; CDR3: CASSLLASAGGSTDTQYF
D: -; V: TRBV3-1; J: TRBJ1-5; size: many; length: 14; DNA: TGTGCCAGCAGCCCAAATACCCAGGGACAGCCCCAGCATTTT; CDR3: CASSPNTQGQPQHF
D: -; V: TRBV7-9; J: TRBJ1-6; size: -; length: 13; DNA: TGTGCCAGCAGCGCACTGGAGGGATCACCCCTCCACTTT; CDR3: CASSALEGSPLHF
D: TRBD1; V: TRBV5-1; J: TRBJ2-1; size: many; length: 16; DNA: TGCGCCAGCAGCTTGATGGGACAGGGGCCTCTAAGTGAGCAGTTCTTC; CDR3: CASSLMGQGPLSEQFF
D: -; V: TRBV6-5; J: TRBJ1-1; size: few; length: 14; DNA: TGTGCCAGCAGTTATAACGGGCAGAACACTGAAGCTTTCTTT; CDR3: CASSYNGQNTEAFF
D: TRBD1; V: TRBV7-6; J: TRBJ1-4; size: -; length: 14; DNA: TGTGCCAGCAGCTTACTGGGGACAGAAGAAAAACTGTTTTTT; CDR3: CASSLLGTEEKLFF
D: -; V: TRBV5-1; J: TRBJ1-1; size: many; length: 14; DNA: TGCGCCAGCAGCTTGGGGTCTTCGAACACTGAAGCTTTCTTT; CDR3: CASSLGSSNTEAFF
D: -; V: TRBV7-3; J: TRBJ1-4; size: few; length: 13; DNA: TGTGCCAGCAGCTTAATTCTCGGGGAGGAACTGTTTTTT; CDR3: CASSLILGEELFF
D: TRBD2; V: TRBV4-2; J: TRBJ2-3; size: -; length: 15; DNA: TGTGCCAGCAGAAGTACTAGCGGGAGAAAAGATACGCAGTATTTT; CDR3: CASRSTSGRKDTQYF
D: TRBD1; V: TRBV20-1; J: TRBJ1-2; size: many; length: 12; DNA: TGCAGTGCTCCGGGACAGATCTATGGCTACACCTTC; CDR3: CSAPGQIYGYTF
D: -; V: TRBV12-3/TRBV12-4; J: TRBJ1-5; size: medium-sized; length: 13; DNA: TGTGCCAGCAGTTTCGGGGGGAATCAGCCCCAGCATTTT; CDR3: CASSFGGNQPQHF
D: TRBD2; V: TRBV20-1; J: TRBJ2-3; size: -; length: 14; DNA: TGCGGTGCCCCCACTAGCGGGGGCAAGGATGCGCAGTATTTT; CDR3: CGAPTSGGKDAQYF
D: TRBD1; V: TRBV5-1; J: TRBJ2-7; size: few; length: 15; DNA: TGCGCCAGCAGCTCATCACAGGGGGCATCCTACGAGCAGTACTTC; CDR3: CASSSSQGASYEQYF
D: TRBD1; V: TRBV20-1; J: TRBJ1-5; size: few; length: 14; DNA: TGCAGTGCTAAAAGGACAGGTTCCAATCAGCCCCAGCATTTT; CDR3: CSAKRTGSNQPQHF
D: -; V: TRBV28; J: TRBJ1-1; size: many; length: 13; DNA: TGTGCCAGCAGTCGCCTGAGTGGTTCTGAAGCTTTCTTT; CDR3: CASSRLSGSEAFF
D: -; V: TRBV20-1; J: TRBJ1-1; size: many; length: 18; DNA: TGCAGTGCTAGAGATTATAGGAGACTCACCGGCAGCGGCACTGAAGCTTTCTTT; CDR3: CSARDYRRLTGSGTEAFF
D: -; V: TRBV6-6; J: TRBJ1-3; size: -; length: 18; DNA: TGTGCCAGCAGTTACTCGGTGCAGGCCTTAAGCTCTGGAAACACCATATATTTT; CDR3: CASSYSVQALSSGNTIYF
D: TRBD2; V: TRBV4-2; J: TRBJ2-1; size: -; length: 16; DNA: TGTGCCAGCAGCCTAGGGACTAGCGGAATCTACAATGAGCAGTTCTTC; CDR3: CASSLGTSGIYNEQFF
D: -; V: TRBV20-1; J: TRBJ1-5; size: many; length: 12; DNA: TGCAGTGCTATAAACAATGTTCAGCCCCAGCATTTT; CDR3: CSAINNVQPQHF
D: -; V: TRBV6-2/TRBV6-3; J: TRBJ1-2; size: few; length: 13; DNA: TGTGCCAGCAGTTACAGTCCAGGGGTCGGCTACACCTTC; CDR3: CASSYSPGVGYTF
D: -; V: TRBV15; J: TRBJ2-7; size: few; length: 14; DNA: TGTGCCACCAGCAGAGATTGGTACTCCTACGAGCAGTACTTC; CDR3: CATSRDWYSYEQYF
D: -; V: TRBV5-1; J: TRBJ2-1; size: -; length: 14; DNA: TGCGCCAGCAGCTTGTTATCGGGAAGGAATGAGCAGTTCTTC; CDR3: CASSLLSGRNEQFF
D: -; V: TRBV5-6; J: TRBJ2-7; size: few; length: 14; DNA: TGTGCCAGCAGCCGGGGACCTCTTGCCTACGAGCAGTACTTC; CDR3: CASSRGPLAYEQYF
D: -; V: TRBV4-1; J: TRBJ2-1; size: -; length: 16; DNA: TGCGCCAGCAGCCAAGTTGATCTAATAACCTACAATGAGCAGTTCTTC; CDR3: CASSQVDLITYNEQFF
D: -; V: TRBV7-8; J: TRBJ1-2; size: -; length: 14; DNA: TGTGCCAGCAGCTTAGGAAGTGGGCTTGATGGCTACACCTTC; CDR3: CASSLGSGLDGYTF